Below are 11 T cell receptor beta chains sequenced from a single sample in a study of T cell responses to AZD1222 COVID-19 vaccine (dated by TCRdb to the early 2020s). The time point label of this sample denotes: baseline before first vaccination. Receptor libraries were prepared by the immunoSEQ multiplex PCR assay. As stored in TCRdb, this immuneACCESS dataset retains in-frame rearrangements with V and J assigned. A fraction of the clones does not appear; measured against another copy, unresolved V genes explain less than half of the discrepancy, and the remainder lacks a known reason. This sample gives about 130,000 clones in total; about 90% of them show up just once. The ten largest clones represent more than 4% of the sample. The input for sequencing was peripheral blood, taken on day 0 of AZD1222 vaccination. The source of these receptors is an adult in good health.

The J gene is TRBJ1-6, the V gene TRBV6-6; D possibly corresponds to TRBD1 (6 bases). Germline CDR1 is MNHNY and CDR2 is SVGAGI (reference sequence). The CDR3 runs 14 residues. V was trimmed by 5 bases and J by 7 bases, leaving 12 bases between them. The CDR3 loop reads CASSPRQDNSPLHF. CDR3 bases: TGTGCCAGCAGTCCGCGACAGGACAATTCACCCCTCCACTTT.

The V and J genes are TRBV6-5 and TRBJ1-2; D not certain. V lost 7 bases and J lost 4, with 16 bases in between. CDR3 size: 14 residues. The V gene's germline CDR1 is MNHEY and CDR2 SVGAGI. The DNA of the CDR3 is TGTGCCAGCACGAGTCCATCCGGAATCTATGGCTACACCTTC. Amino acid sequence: CASTSPSGIYGYTF.

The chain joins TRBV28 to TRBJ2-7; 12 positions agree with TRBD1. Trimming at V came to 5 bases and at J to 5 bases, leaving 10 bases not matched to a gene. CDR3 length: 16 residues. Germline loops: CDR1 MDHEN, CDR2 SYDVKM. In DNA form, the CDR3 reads TGTGCCAGCAGTCTCCTCCCGGGACAGGGGGCCGACGAGCAGTACTTC. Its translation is CASSLLPGQGADEQYF.

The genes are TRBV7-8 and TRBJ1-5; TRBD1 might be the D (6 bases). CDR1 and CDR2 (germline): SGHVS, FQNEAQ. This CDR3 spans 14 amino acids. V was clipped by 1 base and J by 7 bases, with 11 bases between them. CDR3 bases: TGTGCCAGCAGCTTAGAACGGGGGCAGCAGCCCCAGCATTTT. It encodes CASSLERGQQPQHF.

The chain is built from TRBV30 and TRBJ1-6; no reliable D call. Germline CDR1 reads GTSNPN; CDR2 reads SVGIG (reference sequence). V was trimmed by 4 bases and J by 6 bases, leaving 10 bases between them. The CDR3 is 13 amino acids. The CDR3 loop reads CAWNRPINSPLHF. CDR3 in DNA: TGTGCCTGGAATCGGCCGATTAATTCACCCCTCCACTTT.

The CDR3: CASSVDSERAGGQYF. CDR3 nucleotides: TGTGCCAGCAGCGTAGATTCGGAACGGGCTGGAGGGCAGTACTTC. The chain is built from TRBV9 and TRBJ2-7; D might be TRBD2 (5 bases). CDR3 length: 15 residues. CDR1 SGDLS and CDR2 YYNGEE come from the germline V gene. Trimming took off 0 bases at V and 9 bases at J, with 19 bases between the two ends. The complete variable domain, with remaining parts taken from reference TRBV9 and TRBJ2-7, reads DSGVTQTPKHLITATGQRVTLRCSPRSGDLSVYWYQQSLDQGLQFLIQYYNGEERAKGNILERFSAQQFPDLHSELNLSSLELGDSALYFCASSVDSERAGGQYFGPGTRLTVT.

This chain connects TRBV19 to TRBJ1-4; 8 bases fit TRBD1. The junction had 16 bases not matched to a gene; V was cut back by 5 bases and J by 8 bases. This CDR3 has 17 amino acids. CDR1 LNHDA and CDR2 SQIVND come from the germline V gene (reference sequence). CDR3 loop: CASSADRVAEAREKLFF. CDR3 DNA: TGTGCCAGTAGTGCGGACAGGGTAGCAGAGGCGCGCGAAAAACTGTTTTTT.

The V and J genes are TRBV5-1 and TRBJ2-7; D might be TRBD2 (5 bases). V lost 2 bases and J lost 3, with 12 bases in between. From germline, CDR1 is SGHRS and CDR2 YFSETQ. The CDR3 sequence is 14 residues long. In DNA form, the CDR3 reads TGCGCCAGCAGCTTTAGCGAGGGAAACTACGAGCAGTACTTC. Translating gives CASSFSEGNYEQYF.

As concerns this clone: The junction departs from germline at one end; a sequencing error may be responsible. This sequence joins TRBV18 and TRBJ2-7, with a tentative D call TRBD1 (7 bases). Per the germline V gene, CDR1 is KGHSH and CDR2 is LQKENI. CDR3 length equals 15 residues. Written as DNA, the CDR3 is TGTGCCAGCTCACCAGAAACGGGAGAATCGGGACAGCAATACTTC. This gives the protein CASSPETGESGQQYF.

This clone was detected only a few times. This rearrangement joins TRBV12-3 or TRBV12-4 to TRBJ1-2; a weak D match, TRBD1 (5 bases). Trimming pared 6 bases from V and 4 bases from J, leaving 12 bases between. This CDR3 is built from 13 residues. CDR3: CASSPRGAYGYTF. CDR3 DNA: TGTGCCAGCAGCCCTAGAGGGGCCTATGGCTACACCTTC.

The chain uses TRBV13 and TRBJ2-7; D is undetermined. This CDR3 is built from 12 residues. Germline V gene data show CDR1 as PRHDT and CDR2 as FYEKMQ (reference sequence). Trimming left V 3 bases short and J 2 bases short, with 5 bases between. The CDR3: CASSFRAYEQYF. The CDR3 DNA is TGTGCCAGCAGCTTCCGCGCCTACGAGCAGTACTTC.